This T cell receptor (beta chain) was identified during a study of shared clonotypes between healthy human individuals. About the study: The composition of the donors was a couple of women and a few men aged 18 to 49. The study, taken as a whole, reports: Sorted-subset sequencing was shown by rarefaction to be incomplete despite large depth.

TCRdb's table, derived via immunoSEQ multiplex PCR, lists solely in-frame clones and lacks some. The sample lists around 980,000 clones; 78% were seen once. Concerning this clone: The antigen remains unidentified.

Each of the donors was a healthy adult who was HIV-negative and had not had a recent acute infection or vaccination. The CDR3 runs 13 residues. Per germline, CDR1 MDHEN and CDR2 SYDVKM. V lost 6 bases to trimming and J lost 3 bases; unmatched junction nucleotides: 5. The rearrangement joins TRBV28 to TRBJ2-7; 7 nucleotides match TRBD1. Sequenced material: memory CD4+ T cells from PBMCs. Subset indicated: CD45RA-negative fraction. The sequence derives from a man between 18 and 29 years old in good health. Some clones in this sample may be carry-over from other donors' samples. The DNA of the CDR3 is TGTGCCAGCAGCCTTCCAGGGGGCTACGAGCAGTACTTC. Its translation: CASSLPGGYEQYF.